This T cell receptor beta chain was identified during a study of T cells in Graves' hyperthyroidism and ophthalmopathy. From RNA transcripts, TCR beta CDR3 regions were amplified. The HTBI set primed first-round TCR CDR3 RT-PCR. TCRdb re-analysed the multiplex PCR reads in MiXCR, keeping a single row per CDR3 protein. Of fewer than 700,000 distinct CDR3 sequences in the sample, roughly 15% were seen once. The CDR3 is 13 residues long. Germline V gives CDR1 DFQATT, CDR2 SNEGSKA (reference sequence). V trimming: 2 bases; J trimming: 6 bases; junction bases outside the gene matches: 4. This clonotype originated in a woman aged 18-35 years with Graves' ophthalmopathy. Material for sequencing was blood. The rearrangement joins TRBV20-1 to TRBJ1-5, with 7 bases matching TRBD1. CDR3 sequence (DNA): TGCAGTGCTAGACAGGGGGTAGGTCAGCCCCAGCATTTT. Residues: CSARQGVGQPQHF.